These T cell receptor beta chains were read from a single sample in a study of blood T cell repertoires in COVID-19. The table came from immunoSEQ multiplex PCR; TCRdb's copy has only in-frame clones and leaves some out. This table holds 190,000 or so clones, around 86% found once. The sample taken for sequencing was PBMCs or T cells enriched from blood (not recorded which). The receptors here all came from a woman aged 25 to 39 who had recovered from COVID-19. Each CDR3 is given with its conserved first and last residue. The order of the fields is clone size, J gene, V gene, D gene, CDR3 DNA, CDR3 protein. A D gene is named only where the DNA matches it firmly. Clone size, where shown, is once, few, many, or a class for clones that have expanded.

.,TRBJ2-2,TRBV28,TRBD2,TGTGCCAGCTCCCTTCGCGGTGCGGGAGCCACCGGGGAGCTGTTTTTT,CASSLRGAGATGELFF
.,TRBJ2-5,TRBV27,TRBD1,TGTGCCAGCAGTTCAACCCGACGACAGGGTGGGCGGGAGACCCAGTACTTC,CASSSTRRQGGRETQYF
.,TRBJ1-3,TRBV6-5,.,TGTGCCAGCAGTTACGGAGGGAGGGCGCAAAGAAACACCATATATTTT,CASSYGGRAQRNTIYF
.,TRBJ1-3,TRBV25-1,TRBD1,TGTGCCAGCAGTCGAGGGGACAGGGCTGGAAACACCATATATTTT,CASSRGDRAGNTIYF
.,TRBJ2-1,TRBV7-2,.,TGTGCCAGCAGCTTTATTTCGCGGATCAATGAGCAGTTCTTC,CASSFISRINEQFF
.,TRBJ1-2,TRBV28,.,TGTGCCAGCAGTTTAAGGTTAGGGGGTCGGTATGGCTACACCTTC,CASSLRLGGRYGYTF
.,TRBJ1-1,TRBV3-1/TRBV3-2,.,TGTGCCAGCAGCCAACGGACAGCCATCACTGAAGCTTTCTTT,CASSQRTAITEAFF
once,TRBJ2-2,TRBV18,TRBD2,TGTGCCAGCTCACCATCGGCCCGCGGGAGGGCTGGCACCGGGGAGCTGTTTTTT,CASSPSARGRAGTGELFF
.,TRBJ2-7,TRBV7-8,TRBD2,TGTGCCAGCAGCTTAACTAGCGGAGCCTCCTACGAGCAGTACTTC,CASSLTSGASYEQYF
once,TRBJ2-1,TRBV7-2,TRBD2,TGTGCCAGCAGCTTAGTCGCGGGAGAGGTAGAGCAGTTCTTC,CASSLVAGEVEQFF
.,TRBJ2-7,TRBV27,TRBD2,TGTGCCAGCAGTTCGAGGACTAGCTGGCCCTCCTACGAGCAGTACTTC,CASSSRTSWPSYEQYF
.,TRBJ1-1,TRBV19,.,TGTGCCAGTAAACCAGGGGACATGAACACTGAAGCTTTCTTT,CASKPGDMNTEAFF
.,TRBJ2-7,TRBV19,.,TGTGCCAGTAGTAGAAGCCACGAGGAGGCACCCTACGAGCAGTACTTC,CASSRSHEEAPYEQYF
.,TRBJ2-3,TRBV25-1,.,TGTGCCAGCAGTGAATATTTCGTTAGAGATACGCAGTATTTT,CASSEYFVRDTQYF
.,TRBJ1-4,TRBV4-1,.,TGCGCCAGCAGCCCGTTTCCCAGGGATGGAGAAAAACTGTTTTTT,CASSPFPRDGEKLFF
.,TRBJ2-7,TRBV5-4,.,TGTGCCAGCAGCTTGGACAGGGAATCCTACGAGCAGTACTTC,CASSLDRESYEQYF
.,TRBJ1-2,TRBV4-2,.,TGTGCCAGCAGCCAAGAGTGGGACGGCGGGAGGGATGGCTACACCTTC,CASSQEWDGGRDGYTF
.,TRBJ1-1,TRBV7-9,.,TGTGCCAGCAGCCACCGGGGGGGACGAGAGAACACTGAAGCTTTCTTT,CASSHRGGRENTEAFF
.,TRBJ2-3,TRBV5-1,.,TGCGCCAGCAGCTTCAACGGAGGAGACACAGATACGCAGTATTTT,CASSFNGGDTDTQYF
.,TRBJ2-5,TRBV6-5,TRBD1,TGTGCCAGCAAATGGGGACAGGGAAGCGAGACCCAGTACTTC,CASKWGQGSETQYF
.,TRBJ2-3,TRBV25-1,.,TGTGCCAGCGTCCGGGGGATCTGCACAGATACGCAGTATTTT,CASVRGICTDTQYF
.,TRBJ2-5,TRBV6-1,TRBD2,TGTGCCAGCAGCGAAGTGGCTAGCGGCACCCAGACCCAGTACTTC,CASSEVASGTQTQYF
.,TRBJ2-3,TRBV4-1,TRBD2,TGCGCCAGCAGCCAAGATCCTGGCGGGAGGCGCACAGATACGCAGTATTTT,CASSQDPGGRRTDTQYF
few,TRBJ1-5,TRBV30,.,TGTGCCTGGAGTGGAGGGATCAATCAGCCCCAGCATTTT,CAWSGGINQPQHF
.,TRBJ2-2,TRBV2,.,TGTGCCAGCAGTGTTAAATACACCGGGGAGCTGTTTTTT,CASSVKYTGELFF
.,TRBJ2-1,TRBV11-2,TRBD1,TGTGCCAGCAGCCCCCGACAGGGAAACAATGAGCAGTTCTTC,CASSPRQGNNEQFF
.,TRBJ1-2,TRBV30,TRBD1,TGTGCCTGGGATGGAAGGGGGCGATTGGGCTACACCTTC,CAWDGRGRLGYTF
.,TRBJ2-5,TRBV4-1,TRBD2,TGCGCCAGCAGCAGGCTAGCGGGAGGGAAAGAGACCCAGTACTTC,CASSRLAGGKETQYF